A single sample is the source of the 30 T cell receptor beta chains below, sequenced in a study of T cells in Graves' hyperthyroidism and ophthalmopathy. TCR beta CDR3 region amplification was performed from RNA transcripts. With the HTBI primer set, the TCR CDR3 went through a first round of RT-PCR. TCRdb reanalysed the multiplex PCR reads using MiXCR and keeps one entry per CDR3 protein. Of around 690,000 distinct CDR3 sequences in the sample, around 20% were seen once. Specimen: blood. The source is a man aged 25 to 45 with Graves' ophthalmopathy.

This clonotype showed up just a few times. CDR3 loop: CASSHLTSGRSGELFF. The CDR3 region has the DNA TGTGCCAGCAGCCACCTGACTAGCGGGAGGTCCGGGGAGCTGTTTTTT. V is TRBV3-1 and J is TRBJ2-2; 13 nucleotides match TRBD2. Germline CDR1 reads LGHDT; CDR2 reads YNNKEL (reference sequence). Trimming removed 3 bases from V and 6 bases from J; junction bases left unmatched: 4. The CDR3 length is 16 residues.

This clonotype was picked up a small number of times. This chain connects TRBV5-1 to TRBJ1-1; 9 bases match TRBD1. Germline CDR1 is SGHRS and CDR2 is YFSETQ. The CDR3 contains 13 residues. The V segment lost 2 bases and the J segment 8 bases; nucleotides outside the gene matches: 4. This CDR3 is CASSFGDRVEAFF. The CDR3 nucleotides are TGCGCCAGCAGCTTCGGGGACAGGGTCGAAGCTTTCTTT. The full variable domain, with the rest looked up from reference TRBV5-1 and TRBJ1-1, is KAGVTQTPRYLIKTRGQQVTLSCSPISGHRSVSWYQQTPGQGLQFLFEYFSETQRNKGNFPGRFSGRQFSNSRSEMNVSTLELGDSALYLCASSFGDRVEAFFGQGTRLTVV.

The rearrangement uses TRBV6-1 and TRBJ2-3; D may correspond to TRBD1 or TRBD2 (5 bases each). Trimming left V 2 bases short and J 14 bases short, with 26 bases between. CDR1 and CDR2 (germline): MNHNS, SASEGT. CDR3 length: 16 residues. The CDR3, as DNA: TGTGCCAGCAGTGAACTAGGTTCCGGGACGGGTCGCCGGGGGTATTTT. Its translation is CASSELGSGTGRRGYF.

This clonotype was observed a few times. The chain recombines TRBV27 with TRBJ2-7; the match to TRBD2 covers 8 bases. Germline values: CDR1 MNHEY, CDR2 SMNVEV (reference sequence). This CDR3 has 17 amino acids. J gave up 3 bases and V 0 bases, and 10 bases lay outside the gene matches. CDR3 loop: CASSLSDPRGGFYEQYF. The CDR3 DNA is TGTGCCAGCAGTTTATCCGATCCGCGCGGGGGGTTCTACGAGCAGTACTTC.

This chain uses TRBV7-9 with TRBJ1-1; 7 bases are shared with TRBD1. The CDR3 is 17 residues long. CDR1 and CDR2 (germline): SEHNR, FQNEAQ (reference sequence). With 4 bases clipped from V and 0 bases from J, the junction kept 11 bases outside the gene matches. Here the CDR3 reads CASSSDRAGRVNTEAFF. The CDR3 DNA is TGTGCCAGCAGCTCCGACAGGGCAGGTCGGGTGAACACTGAAGCTTTCTTT.

The chain links TRBV28 to TRBJ2-2, with a possible D match to TRBD2 (5 bases). The length of the CDR3 is 14 residues. Trimming left V 2 bases short and J 6 bases short, with 10 bases between. CDR1 is MDHEN, CDR2 SYDVKM, per germline. The CDR3 region has the DNA TGTGCCAGCAGTTTACGAGGGTCCCCCGGGGAGCTGTTTTTT. Translated, it gives CASSLRGSPGELFF.

The rearrangement joins TRBV27 to TRBJ2-5, with 10 bases identical to TRBD2. Per germline, CDR1 MNHEY and CDR2 SMNVEV (reference sequence). V was clipped by 4 bases and J by 5 bases; unmatched bases: 4. This CDR3 spans 14 amino acids. The CDR3 spells CASSSSGSRETQYF. The CDR3 DNA reads as TGTGCCAGCAGTTCTAGCGGGAGTCGGGAGACCCAGTACTTC.

This clonotype was found a few times. The chain employs TRBV19 and TRBJ1-1, with D hard to call. The CDR3 runs to 14 residues. V was trimmed by 8 bases and J by 1 base, leaving 14 bases between them. Germline CDR1 LNHDA, CDR2 SQIVND (reference sequence). The CDR3 sequence: CASRSWSGNTEAFF. DNA for the CDR3: TGTGCCAGTCGTTCTTGGTCGGGGAACACTGAAGCTTTCTTT.

The chain combines TRBV4-1 with TRBJ2-3, with D perhaps TRBD1 or TRBD2 (6 bases each). V was shortened by 0 bases and J by 7 bases, with 14 bases between the two germline ends. This CDR3 is 15 amino acids long. Germline V gene data show CDR1 as MGHRA and CDR2 as YSYEKL. This CDR3 reads CASSQDPVGGYTQYF. CDR3 in DNA: TGCGCCAGCAGCCAAGATCCCGTGGGGGGCTATACGCAGTATTTT.

V gene TRBV29-1 combines with J gene TRBJ2-3, with 11 bases identical to TRBD2. V dropped 7 bases and J dropped 4; count of bases not matched to a gene: 4. CDR1 SQVTM and CDR2 ANQGSEA come from the germline V gene. The CDR3 sequence is 13 residues long. The CDR3 reads CSALAGGADTQYF. The CDR3 DNA is TGCAGCGCGTTAGCGGGAGGGGCAGATACGCAGTATTTT.

This clonotype was counted only a few times. This chain connects TRBV12-3 or TRBV12-4 to TRBJ2-7; 7 bases are a match to TRBD1. Trimming removed 0 bases from V and 3 bases from J; junction bases left unmatched: 5. The CDR3 sequence is 15 residues long. The CDR3 region is CASSLASGQIYEQYF. The CDR3 DNA reads as TGTGCCAGCAGTTTAGCCTCGGGACAGATCTACGAGCAGTACTTC.

Of note for this clonotype: A much larger clonotype is one base distant, so this may be a read error. The rearrangement links TRBV6-1 to TRBJ2-7, with TRBD1 matching over 9 bases. Germline V gives CDR1 MNHNS, CDR2 SASEGT. V lost 4 bases, J lost 9 bases, and 19 bases stayed unmatched. The CDR3 covers 17 residues. The CDR3 DNA reads as TGTGCCAGCAGTGCAGTCTATTCGGACAGGGGACTCCTAGGGCAGTACTTC. Translation: CASSAVYSDRGLLGQYF.

The chain joins TRBV28 to TRBJ2-7; 15 nucleotides align to TRBD2. Per the germline V gene, CDR1 is MDHEN and CDR2 is SYDVKM. Trimming cost V 5 bases and J 2 bases; bases outside gene matches: 1. The CDR3 spans 15 residues. For the CDR3, the DNA is TGTGCCAGCAGTGGGACTAGCGGGAGGACCTACGAGCAGTACTTC. Protein product: CASSGTSGRTYEQYF.

At least ten counts were recorded for this clonotype. The CDR3 bases are TGTGCCAGCCGGGGAGGAACTAGCGCGGATACGCAGTATTTT. Translation gives CASRGGTSADTQYF. The chain joins TRBV2 to TRBJ2-3; 7 bases line up with TRBD2. The trim removed 8 bases at V and 6 bases at J, leaving 11 bases unmatched. CDR1 and CDR2 from the germline V gene are SNHLY and FYNNEI. CDR3 length: 14 amino acids.

This clonotype was counted ten times or more. The V call is TRBV18, the J call TRBJ1-1, with D perhaps matching TRBD1 (5 bases). Germline loops: CDR1 KGHSH, CDR2 LQKENI. The V gene lost 2 bases and the J gene lost 0 bases, with 16 bases spanning the gap. The CDR3 consists of 17 residues. CDR3 loop: CASSPRDPSLMNTEAFF. The CDR3 DNA reads TGTGCCAGCTCACCAAGGGACCCGTCGCTCATGAACACTGAAGCTTTCTTT. The complete variable domain, with remaining parts taken from reference TRBV18 and TRBJ1-1, reads NAGVMQNPRHLVRRRGQEARLRCSPMKGHSHVYWYRQLPEEGLKFMVYLQKENIIDESGMPKERFSAEFPKEGPSILRIQQVVRGDSAAYFCASSPRDPSLMNTEAFFGQGTRLTVV.

The chain carries TRBV3-1 and TRBJ2-3; 9 positions match TRBD2. V trimming: 4 bases; J trimming: 3 bases; junction bases outside the gene matches: 11. CDR3 length: 17 amino acids. Germline V gene data show CDR1 as LGHDT and CDR2 as YNNKEL (reference sequence). CDR3 region: CASSPRGAGGQTDTQYF. The DNA of the CDR3 is TGTGCCAGCAGCCCCCGAGGAGCGGGAGGTCAGACAGATACGCAGTATTTT.

J is TRBJ2-7 and V is TRBV28, with a weak D call TRBD1 (5 bases). From germline, CDR1 is MDHEN and CDR2 SYDVKM. The length of the CDR3 is 12 residues. The germline V and J ends were trimmed by 7 bases and 7 bases, with 14 bases remaining between them. The CDR3 region is CASTLGVTEQYF. CDR3 DNA: TGTGCCAGCACCCTAGGGGTGACTGAGCAGTACTTC.

This clonotype has at least ten counts. This chain links TRBV7-8 with TRBJ2-7; D may be TRBD2 (7 bases). Per the germline V gene, CDR1 is SGHVS and CDR2 is FQNEAQ. The CDR3 runs 15 residues. The V end lost 9 bases, the J end lost 0 bases, and 18 bases lay between the germline ends. For the CDR3, the DNA is TGTGCCAGTGGGGGGGGCGGGCGGAGCTCCTACGAGCAGTACTTC. Its protein product is CASGGGGRSSYEQYF.

This clonotype came up many times. This chain uses TRBV28 with TRBJ1-2; D possibly corresponds to TRBD1 (6 bases). The V gene's germline CDR1 is MDHEN and CDR2 SYDVKM. V lost 2 bases and J lost 4, with 11 bases in between. CDR3 length equals 14 residues. For the CDR3, the DNA is TGTGCCAGCAGTTTAGGGGGGGCAGGCTATGGCTACACCTTC. Translating gives CASSLGGAGYGYTF.

The rearrangement uses TRBV5-1 and TRBJ1-2; D is possibly TRBD1 (6 bases). This CDR3 spans 14 amino acids. V lost 3 bases, J lost 5 bases, and 14 bases lay in between. The V gene's germline CDR1 is SGHRS and CDR2 YFSETQ. The CDR3 sequence: CASSSDRSGYGYTF. As DNA, the CDR3 is TGCGCCAGCAGCTCCGACAGGAGCGGTTATGGCTACACCTTC.

The V gene is TRBV5-1, the J gene TRBJ2-5; possible D gene TRBD2, 6 bases. V lost 4 bases and J 5 bases, leaving 18 bases between the germline ends. Germline-derived CDR1 and CDR2 are SGHRS and YFSETQ. This CDR3 region has 15 residues. The CDR3 DNA reads as TGCGCCAGCAGCGGAGGGGCTCGAGCAGACGAGACCCAGTACTTC. It is translated as CASSGGARADETQYF. Together with reference TRBV5-1 and TRBJ2-5, the CDR3 gives the full variable domain: KAGVTQTPRYLIKTRGQQVTLSCSPISGHRSVSWYQQTPGQGLQFLFEYFSETQRNKGNFPGRFSGRQFSNSRSEMNVSTLELGDSALYLCASSGGARADETQYFGPGTRLLVL.

Turning to this clonotype: Given a much more abundant clone one base away, this may be a read error. The V and J genes are TRBV27 and TRBJ2-5; 8 bases line up with TRBD2. Germline V CDR1 and CDR2: MNHEY, SMNVEV (reference sequence). This CDR3 spans 16 amino acids. CDR3 in amino acids: CASSKGLAFSQETQCF. In DNA form, the CDR3 reads TGTGCCAGCAGTAAAGGACTAGCTTTCAGCCAAGAGACCCAGTGCTTC.

This clonotype showed up many times. The V gene is TRBV12-3 or TRBV12-4, the J gene TRBJ2-7; D possibly corresponds to TRBD2 (6 bases). This CDR3 is built from 17 residues. Trimming took 4 bases from V and 0 from J, leaving 19 bases between them. CDR3 in amino acids: CASSWLGPRDSSYEQYF. In nucleotides, the CDR3 is TGTGCCAGCAGTTGGCTTGGACCACGGGACTCCTCCTACGAGCAGTACTTC.

The V call is TRBV6-2 or TRBV6-3, the J call TRBJ2-1, with D tentatively TRBD2 (5 bases). Looked up from germline, CDR1 is MNHEY and CDR2 is SVGEGT. This CDR3 has 14 amino acids. With 2 bases removed from V and 1 base from J, the gap between germline ends came to 6 bases. CDR3 amino acids: CASSYRRSYNEQFF. In DNA form, the CDR3 reads TGTGCCAGCAGTTACAGGAGGTCCTACAATGAGCAGTTCTTC.

This clonotype was observed a handful of times. The chain has TRBV28 and TRBJ2-1; 8 bases are a match to TRBD2. This CDR3 spans 11 amino acids. Germline loops: CDR1 MDHEN, CDR2 SYDVKM. V was clipped by 6 bases and J by 15 bases; unmatched bases: 7. DNA for the CDR3: TGTGCCAGCAGATCAAGCGGGAGTTGGTTCTTC. It encodes CASRSSGSWFF.

On this clonotype: Germline is not matched at one junction end, which may reflect a read error. The chain carries TRBV7-9 and TRBJ2-1, with D perhaps matching TRBD2 (5 bases). The CDR3 has 16 amino acids. Germline V lookup: CDR1 SEHNR, CDR2 FQNEAQ (reference sequence). The CDR3 sequence: CASSLKGANSHNEQFF. The DNA for the CDR3 is TGTGCCAGCAGCTTAAAGGGAGCGAACTCCCACAATGAGCAGTTCTTC. Variable domain in full (rest from reference TRBV7-9 and TRBJ2-1): DTGVSQNPRHKITKRGQNVTFRCDPISEHNRLYWYRQTLGQGPEFLTYFQNEAQLEKSRLLSDRFSAERPKGSFSTLEIQRTEQGDSAMYLCASSLKGANSHNEQFFGPGTRLTVL.

In this sample, this clonotype turned up a few times. CDR3 sequence (DNA): TGTGCCAGCAGGACCCGGGGACTAGCAGGCATTGAGCAGTTCTTC. Translating it yields CASRTRGLAGIEQFF. The chain links TRBV28 to TRBJ2-1, with 9 positions matching TRBD2. The V gene end was trimmed by 6 bases and the J gene end by 9 bases; junction bases not matched to a gene: 12. Germline CDR1 is MDHEN and CDR2 is SYDVKM. There are 15 residues in the CDR3.

This clonotype has a count of ten or more. The V gene is TRBV2, the J gene TRBJ1-5, with D uncertain. Germline V gives CDR1 SNHLY, CDR2 FYNNEI. The ends were cut back, 2 bases at V and 1 base at J, with 12 bases in the middle. CDR3 size: 16 residues. The DNA for the CDR3 is TGTGCCAGCAGTGAACAGGATAAGAGGAGCAATCAGCCCCAGCATTTT. Its protein is CASSEQDKRSNQPQHF. Combining the CDR3 with reference TRBV2 and TRBJ1-5 gives the whole variable domain EPEVTQTPSHQVTQMGQEVILRCVPISNHLYFYWYRQILGQKVEFLVSFYNNEISEKSEIFDDQFSVERPDGSNFTLKIRSTKLEDSAMYFCASSEQDKRSNQPQHFGDGTRLSIL.

This clonotype occurred a few times. Since a much larger clone is just one base distant, this may be a read error. This chain joins TRBV28 and TRBJ1-6; a possible D gene is TRBD1 (6 bases). The V gene's germline CDR1 is MDHEN and CDR2 SYDVKM. The CDR3 extends over 15 amino acids. The V gene lost 7 bases and the J gene lost 10 bases, with 20 bases spanning the gap. The CDR3 DNA is TGTGCCAGCAACCGAAATACAGGGTCCGGATCACCCCTCCACTTT. It codes for CASNRNTGSGSPLHF.

CDR3: CASSRGTSGSPTYF. The CDR3 DNA follows: TGTGCCAGCAGCCGAGGGACTAGCGGGAGCCCCACGTACTTC. The V and J genes are TRBV7-2 and TRBJ2-5; 14 bases align to TRBD2. Germline loops: CDR1 SGHTA, CDR2 FQGNSA. The V gene end was trimmed by 5 bases and the J gene end by 13 bases; junction bases not matched to a gene: 9. This CDR3 region has 14 residues.